These 24 T cell receptor beta chains share one sample of origin, sequenced in a study of identical twins. MiXCR was run by TCRdb on the 5' RACE reads, yielding one entry per CDR3 protein. The sample has 500,000 to 700,000 distinct CDR3 sequences, about 7% seen once. These sequences were also reported in another study, on yellow fever vaccine responses in identical twins.

The specimen sequenced was PBMCs. These receptors were obtained from a woman aged 18 to 35 in good health.

This clonotype has at least ten counts. V usage is TRBV5-1 and J usage is TRBJ1-2, with unresolved D. The CDR3 runs to 14 residues. V lost 0 bases and J 4 bases, leaving 10 bases between the germline ends. Germline V gene sequence: CDR1 SGHRS, CDR2 YFSETQ. CDR3 nucleotides: TGCGCCAGCAGCTTGGCCCCAGGCAGCTATGGCTACACCTTC. It yields the protein CASSLAPGSYGYTF.

This clonotype was seen repeatedly, ten times or more. This chain links TRBV6-1 with TRBJ2-7, with a possible D match to TRBD1 (6 bases). The V and J ends lost 6 bases and 2 bases respectively, with 17 bases between them. This CDR3 region has 15 residues. Looked up from germline, CDR1 is MNHNS and CDR2 is SASEGT. The CDR3 is CASSPTYPGAYEQYV. CDR3 DNA sequence: TGTGCCAGCAGCCCCACCTATCCAGGGGCCTACGAGCAGTACGTC.

This clonotype was seen a handful of times. This chain uses TRBV4-1 with TRBJ2-2, with 8 bases that match TRBD1. This CDR3 has 14 amino acids. Trimming cost V 7 bases and J 7 bases; bases outside gene matches: 8. Germline V lookup: CDR1 MGHRA, CDR2 YSYEKL. This chain's CDR3 is CASTSGQGGGELFF. For the CDR3, the DNA is TGCGCCAGCACCTCCGGACAGGGCGGCGGGGAGCTGTTTTTT.

The chain couples TRBV20-1 to TRBJ2-7; the D gene is possibly TRBD1 (5 bases). V was cut by 0 bases and J by 2 bases, with 14 bases left in between. The CDR3 extends over 15 amino acids. Germline CDR1 reads DFQATT; CDR2 reads SNEGSKA (reference sequence). CDR3 sequence reads: CSARDGDSPTYEQYV. In nucleotides, the CDR3 is TGCAGTGCTAGAGATGGAGACAGCCCGACCTACGAGCAGTACGTC.

This clonotype came up many times. The V and J genes are TRBV9 and TRBJ1-6; 9 nucleotides line up with TRBD1. This CDR3 has 16 residues. Looked up from germline, CDR1 is SGDLS and CDR2 is YYNGEE. V was pared by 0 bases and J by 7 bases, with 5 bases of the junction left unmatched. This CDR3 reads CASSVAWDRANSPLHF. The CDR3 DNA sequence: TGTGCCAGCAGCGTAGCCTGGGACAGGGCCAATTCACCCCTCCACTTT.

The chain's CDR3 is CASSTTGREQYF. The CDR3 nucleotides read TGTGCCAGCAGCACGACAGGGCGCGAGCAGTACTTC. This chain joins TRBV5-4 and TRBJ2-7; 7 bases are a match to TRBD1. Trimming removed 4 bases from V and 6 bases from J; junction bases left unmatched: 4. This CDR3 is 12 amino acids long. Germline lookup yields CDR1 SGHNT and CDR2 YYREEE (reference sequence).

There are many counts of this clonotype. The V call is TRBV20-1, the J call TRBJ2-7; no reliable D call. The V end was cut by 0 bases, the J end by 0 bases, with 9 bases between. This CDR3 contains 14 residues. Germline V gene data show CDR1 as DFQATT and CDR2 as SNEGSKA (reference sequence). This CDR3 is CSARDPGSSYEQYF. As DNA, the CDR3 is TGCAGTGCTAGAGATCCGGGCAGCTCCTACGAGCAGTACTTC.

This clonotype was observed many times. The chain joins TRBV7-8 to TRBJ1-2; maybe TRBD1 (6 bases). V lost 1 base, J lost 3 bases, and 12 bases lay in between. The CDR3 contains 15 residues. Germline CDR1 and CDR2: SGHVS and FQNEAQ. CDR3 bases: TGTGCCAGCAGCTTAGGGACAGCGAATCACTATGGCTACACCTTC. Encoded protein: CASSLGTANHYGYTF. Filled out from reference TRBV7-8 and TRBJ1-2, the complete variable domain reads GAGVSQSPRYKVAKRGQDVALRCDPISGHVSLFWYQQALGQGPEFLTYFQNEAQLDKSGLPSDRFFAERPEGSVSTLKIQRTQQEDSAVYLCASSLGTANHYGYTFGSGTRLTVV.

On this clonotype itself: A clone one base away is much larger, so this may be a read error. The rearrangement uses TRBV7-2 and TRBJ2-1; 9 nucleotides match TRBD2. V shed 3 bases, J shed 7 bases, and the junction held 7 bases outside the gene matches. The CDR3 extends over 15 amino acids. Per germline, CDR1 SGHTA and CDR2 FQGNSA. CDR3 residues: CASSLWYSGSNEQFF. DNA for the CDR3: TGTGCCAGCAGCTTGTGGTATAGCGGGAGTAATGAGCAGTTCTTC.

This chain joins TRBV12-3 or TRBV12-4 and TRBJ2-1; maybe TRBD2 (5 bases). This CDR3 contains 13 residues. Between the trimmed V and J ends, which lost 8 bases and 3 bases, there was a span of 11 bases. The CDR3 is CASFGKYYNEQFF. CDR3 sequence (DNA): TGTGCCAGCTTCGGGAAATACTACAATGAGCAGTTCTTC.

V is TRBV7-9 and J is TRBJ2-7; unclear D gene. Trimming pared 2 bases from V and 3 bases from J, leaving 11 bases between. The CDR3 contains 14 residues. Germline V gives CDR1 SEHNR, CDR2 FQNEAQ (reference sequence). The CDR3 coding sequence is TGTGCCAGCAGCTTAAGCAGCCTACTCTACGAGCAGTACTTC. Translated, it gives CASSLSSLLYEQYF.

This clonotype appeared a few times. The rearrangement uses TRBV6-2 or TRBV6-3 and TRBJ2-2, with D maybe TRBD2 (5 bases). The CDR3 loop spans 14 amino acids. Trimming took off 4 bases at V and 6 bases at J, with 12 bases between the two ends. Germline V gives CDR1 MNHEY, CDR2 SVGEGT. The CDR3 sequence: CASSSLLVSGELFF. The CDR3 region has the DNA TGTGCCAGCAGTTCTTTACTAGTTTCCGGGGAGCTGTTTTTT.

This clonotype was counted at least ten times. The chain links TRBV3-1 to TRBJ1-3; D unclear. V dropped 1 base and J dropped 0 bases, with 7 bases sitting between them. The CDR3 sequence is 15 residues long. Germline V gives CDR1 LGHDT, CDR2 YNNKEL (reference sequence). CDR3 sequence: CASSQGVGSGNTIYF. DNA of the CDR3: TGTGCCAGCAGCCAAGGCGTAGGCTCTGGAAACACCATATATTTT.

This clonotype has more than one count but fewer than ten. The V and J genes are TRBV4-1 and TRBJ2-1, with 8 bases lining up with TRBD1. Per the germline V gene, CDR1 is MGHRA and CDR2 is YSYEKL. The V and J ends lost 1 base and 5 bases, in that order; junction bases with no gene match: 4. This CDR3 has 15 residues. The CDR3 reads CASSQVTGANNEQFF. CDR3 sequence (DNA): TGCGCCAGCAGCCAAGTGACAGGGGCCAACAATGAGCAGTTCTTC.

V is TRBV25-1 and J is TRBJ2-5; D possibly uses TRBD1 or TRBD2 (5 bases each). The CDR3 totals 14 residues. The V end lost 1 base, the J end lost 7 bases, and 13 bases lay between the germline ends. The V gene's germline CDR1 is MGHDK and CDR2 SYGVNS. The CDR3, as DNA: TGTGCCAGCAGTGAATGGGGACCGAGTGGGACCCAGTACTTC. Translating it yields CASSEWGPSGTQYF. Variable domain in full (rest from reference TRBV25-1 and TRBJ2-5): EADIYQTPRYLVIGTGKKITLECSQTMGHDKMYWYQQDPGMELHLIHYSYGVNSTEKGDLSSESTVSRIRTEHFPLTLESARPSHTSQYLCASSEWGPSGTQYFGPGTRLLVL.

This clonotype was counted only a few times. This chain links TRBV6-2 or TRBV6-3 with TRBJ2-7; D gene unclear. Trimming removed 0 bases from V and 1 base from J, with 25 bases in between. Germline CDR1 MNHEY, CDR2 SVGEGT. CDR3 length: 20 residues. CDR3 residues: CASSYSMGLLRFAESYEQYF. The CDR3 region has the DNA TGTGCCAGCAGTTACTCGATGGGTCTTCTCAGATTCGCGGAGTCCTACGAGCAGTACTTC.

This clonotype has only a few counts. This chain uses TRBV11-2 with TRBJ1-1; tentatively, D is TRBD1 (6 bases). Germline loops: CDR1 SGHAT, CDR2 FQNNGV. The CDR3 totals 13 residues. Trimming took 1 base from V and 11 from J, leaving 14 bases between them. This chain's CDR3 is CASSLGQASGAFF. CDR3 bases: TGTGCCAGCAGCTTAGGACAGGCGAGTGGGGCTTTCTTT. Variable domain in full (rest from reference TRBV11-2 and TRBJ1-1): EAGVAQSPRYKIIEKRQSVAFWCNPISGHATLYWYQQILGQGPKLLIQFQNNGVVDDSQLPKDRFSAERLKGVDSTLKIQPAKLEDSAVYLCASSLGQASGAFFGQGTRLTVV.

This clonotype was counted only a few times. The chain carries TRBV5-1 and TRBJ2-7, with TRBD2 matching 9 bases. The length of the CDR3 is 17 residues. Trimming at V came to 4 bases and at J to 3 bases, leaving 14 bases not matched to a gene. CDR1 and CDR2 from the germline V gene are SGHRS and YFSETQ. DNA of the CDR3: TGCGCCAGCAGCCCAGTACTAGCGGGCATGCCAAGCTACGAGCAGTACTTC. Its protein is CASSPVLAGMPSYEQYF.

This clonotype was observed a handful of times. The rearrangement joins TRBV5-1 to TRBJ2-5; no firm D call. Deletions cut 8 bases from V and 0 bases from J, with 8 bases between. There are 12 residues in the CDR3. From germline, CDR1 is SGHRS and CDR2 YFSETQ. CDR3 coding DNA: TGCGCCAGTGGACGGAACCAAGAGACCCAGTACTTC. Protein: CASGRNQETQYF.

This clonotype has a count of ten or more. The chain joins TRBV10-2 to TRBJ2-2; 9 nucleotides line up with TRBD2. CDR3 length equals 14 residues. From germline, CDR1 is WSHSY and CDR2 SAAADI. The ends lost 8 bases at V and 7 bases at J; junction bases unmatched: 8. This CDR3 reads CASYTGLAGGELFF. Here the CDR3 DNA reads TGCGCCAGCTATACGGGACTAGCAGGCGGGGAGCTGTTTTTT.

This clonotype showed up just a few times. The V and J genes are TRBV11-2 and TRBJ2-3; the match to TRBD1 covers 8 bases. The CDR3 is 16 amino acids. V was clipped by 4 bases and J by 1 base; unmatched bases: 7. Per the germline V gene, CDR1 is SGHAT and CDR2 is FQNNGV. DNA for the CDR3: TGTGCCAGCAGCTGGAGACAGGGGTCGGGCACAGATACGCAGTATTTT. Amino acids: CASSWRQGSGTDTQYF.

This clonotype showed up just a few times. The chain joins TRBV7-2 to TRBJ1-1, with D perhaps TRBD1 (5 bases). The CDR3 length is 11 residues. Germline assignment: CDR1 SGHTA and CDR2 FQGNSA. Trimming shortened V by 5 bases and J by 7 bases, and 8 bases separated the two germline ends. The CDR3 spells CASSGGVEAFF. Here the CDR3 DNA reads TGTGCCAGCAGCGGGGGGGTTGAAGCTTTCTTT.

This clonotype was seen repeatedly, ten times or more. The rearrangement joins TRBV10-3 to TRBJ1-5; D ambiguous. This CDR3 is 14 amino acids long. The V gene lost 3 bases and the J gene lost 0 bases, with 6 bases spanning the gap. Germline V gene sequence: CDR1 ENHRY, CDR2 SYGVKD. The CDR3 DNA sequence: TGTGCCATCAGTGACCGGATTAGCAATCAGCCCCAGCATTTT. Translation gives CAISDRISNQPQHF.

This clonotype appeared many times. This chain connects TRBV4-1 to TRBJ2-3, with D possibly being TRBD2 (5 bases). V gave up 0 bases and J gave up 0 bases, with 13 bases separating them. In germline, CDR1 is MGHRA, CDR2 YSYEKL. The CDR3 runs 17 residues. CDR3 sequence (DNA): TGCGCCAGCAGCCAAGATCTAGGTAGCGCGAGCACAGATACGCAGTATTTT. As protein: CASSQDLGSASTDTQYF.